These T cell receptor beta chains were read from a single sample in a study of regulatory T cells in long-lasting Graves disease. TCRdb reprocessed the multiplex PCR reads via MiXCR and lists one record per CDR3 protein. The table includes 350,000 to 450,000 distinct CDR3 sequences, about 15% detected once. These data also featured in a second study, about T cells in Graves' hyperthyroidism and ophthalmopathy.

The source material was peripheral blood mononuclear cells (PBMCs), sampled at new diagnosis, from a patient treated with antithyroid drugs. The receptor set was obtained from a woman between 35 and 50 years old with Graves disease. The CDR3 runs from the conserved cysteine through the conserved F or W. Each record gives: V gene, CDR3 length, J gene, clone size, D gene, CDR3 DNA, CDR3 protein. D genes are given only for firm matches. Size is stated for part of the rows, as once, few or many counts, or as a class when the clone is expanded.

V: TRBV10-3
length: 15
J: TRBJ2-5
size: many
D: TRBD1
DNA: TGTGCCATCAGTGAGCACGGACAGGCCTCAGAGACCCAGTACTTC
CDR3: CAISEHGQASETQYF

V: TRBV18
length: 16
J: TRBJ2-5
size: many
D: TRBD2
DNA: TGTGCCAGCTCATTCGGGACTAGCGGGACCGAAGAGACCCAGTACTTC
CDR3: CASSFGTSGTEETQYF

V: TRBV5-5
length: 14
J: TRBJ2-7
size: NA
D: NA
DNA: TGTGCCAGCAGCTTGGCCCTGACTTCCTACGAGCAGTACTTC
CDR3: CASSLALTSYEQYF

V: TRBV3-1
length: 14
J: TRBJ1-1
size: few
D: NA
DNA: TGTGCCAGCAGCCAATCCGGGGCGGGCACTGAAGCTTTCTTT
CDR3: CASSQSGAGTEAFF

V: TRBV18
length: 15
J: TRBJ2-5
size: many
D: NA
DNA: TGTGCCAGCTCACCCCGAGGCCTAGCTCAAGAGACCCAGTACTTC
CDR3: CASSPRGLAQETQYF

V: TRBV7-9
length: 14
J: TRBJ2-1
size: many
D: TRBD2
DNA: TGTGCCAGCAGGGTCGGGAGGACCTACAATGAGCAGTTCTTC
CDR3: CASRVGRTYNEQFF

V: TRBV11-3
length: 13
J: TRBJ2-1
size: many
D: NA
DNA: TGTGCCAGCAGCTATCCCCTCAGCAATGAGCAGTTCTTC
CDR3: CASSYPLSNEQFF

V: TRBV24-1
length: 15
J: TRBJ2-5
size: many
D: TRBD1
DNA: TGTGCCACCAGTGATCCCCGACAGGGTCCGGAGACCCAGTACTTC
CDR3: CATSDPRQGPETQYF

V: TRBV2
length: 15
J: TRBJ2-1
size: many
D: TRBD2
DNA: TGTGCCAGCAGTATACTAGCGGTCACCTACAATGAGCAGTTCTTC
CDR3: CASSILAVTYNEQFF

V: TRBV5-1
length: 16
J: TRBJ2-1
size: many
D: TRBD2
DNA: TGCGCCAGCAGCCTGGAGGGCGGGAGAACCTACAATGAGCAGTTCTTC
CDR3: CASSLEGGRTYNEQFF

V: TRBV2
length: 15
J: TRBJ1-6
size: many
D: NA
DNA: TGTGCCAGCAGAGAGGGGATGGCAGGGAATTCACCCCTCCACTTT
CDR3: CASREGMAGNSPLHF

V: TRBV4-3
length: 14
J: TRBJ2-5
size: few
D: NA
DNA: TGCGCCAGCAGCCGGAGGGGGATTCAAGAGACCCAGTACTTC
CDR3: CASSRRGIQETQYF

V: TRBV15
length: 13
J: TRBJ2-5
size: few
D: NA
DNA: TGTGCCACCAGCATCGACGCGCGGGAGACCCAGTACTTC
CDR3: CATSIDARETQYF

V: TRBV5-6
length: 14
J: TRBJ2-1
size: many
D: NA
DNA: TGTGCCAGCAGCTTGGCGCCTACGTCGAATGAGCAGTTCTTC
CDR3: CASSLAPTSNEQFF

V: TRBV19
length: 16
J: TRBJ2-1
size: NA
D: TRBD2
DNA: TGTGCCAGTAGGGTCCTAGCGGGAGGGCCCTACAATGAGCAGTTCTTC
CDR3: CASRVLAGGPYNEQFF

V: TRBV11-2
length: 15
J: TRBJ2-7
size: many
D: NA
DNA: TGTGCCAGCAGCTGGGGAAGGGGACGGAAGTACGAGCAGTACTTC
CDR3: CASSWGRGRKYEQYF

V: TRBV5-1
length: 16
J: TRBJ2-3
size: many
D: NA
DNA: TGCGCCAGCTCCCCCGGGCAGGGAGCCAACACAGATACGCAGTATTTT
CDR3: CASSPGQGANTDTQYF

V: TRBV30
length: 13
J: TRBJ1-6
size: NA
D: NA
DNA: TGTGCCTGTACCTCAGGGGAACGCTCACCCCTCCACTTT
CDR3: CACTSGERSPLHF

V: TRBV4-1
length: 16
J: TRBJ2-7
size: NA
D: TRBD2
DNA: TGCGCCAGCAGCCTCCTAGGGACTAGCGGCTTCTACGAGCAGTACTTC
CDR3: CASSLLGTSGFYEQYF

V: TRBV6-1
length: 14
J: TRBJ2-7
size: NA
D: TRBD2
DNA: TGTGCCAGCAATACGGGACTAGCGACCTACGAGCAGTACTTC
CDR3: CASNTGLATYEQYF

V: TRBV19
length: 15
J: TRBJ2-2
size: NA
D: NA
DNA: TGTGCCAGTAGGGGCGACAGACCGAACACCGGGGAGCTGTTTTTT
CDR3: CASRGDRPNTGELFF

V: TRBV9
length: 13
J: TRBJ2-7
size: many
D: NA
DNA: TGTGCCAGCAGCGTTTTGGAGGGCTCCGAGCAGTACTTC
CDR3: CASSVLEGSEQYF

V: TRBV7-9
length: 15
J: TRBJ2-3
size: NA
D: TRBD2
DNA: TGTGCCAGCAGCTTAGTAGCGGGAGACGTAGATACGCAGTATTTT
CDR3: CASSLVAGDVDTQYF

V: TRBV19
length: 15
J: TRBJ2-7
size: NA
D: TRBD1
DNA: TGTGCCAGTAGTATAAAGGACAGGCGATCCTACGAGCAGTACTTC
CDR3: CASSIKDRRSYEQYF

V: TRBV19
length: 16
J: TRBJ2-2
size: many
D: TRBD1
DNA: TGTGCCAGTAGTATCCAGGGGGCGCCGAACACCGGGGAGCTGTTTTTT
CDR3: CASSIQGAPNTGELFF

V: TRBV28
length: 14
J: TRBJ2-1
size: many
D: NA
DNA: TGTGCCAGCAGGGTGGAGGGCCAAAGGGATGAGCAGTTCTTC
CDR3: CASRVEGQRDEQFF